These 30 T cell receptor beta chains came from one sample sequenced in a study of PD-1 blockade in mismatch repair-deficient tumors. Sequenced by immunoSEQ multiplex PCR; TCRdb stores in-frame clones only, minus some. The repertoire holds 100,000 to 150,000 clones, with almost 90% as singletons. Sequencing used peripheral blood, obtained 70 to 73 weeks after starting pembrolizumab. All receptors derive from an adult with mismatch repair-deficient cancer.

The chain recombines TRBV19 with TRBJ2-3, with D possibly being TRBD2 (5 bases). The CDR3 is made up of 15 amino acids. The germline V gene encodes CDR1 LNHDA and CDR2 SQIVND (reference sequence). Between the trimmed V and J ends, which lost 8 bases and 2 bases, there was a span of 17 bases. CDR3 loop: CASSGSRGSTDTQYF. The CDR3 coding sequence is TGTGCCAGTTCGGGGTCGAGAGGGTCCACAGATACGCAGTATTTT.

The J gene is TRBJ2-7, the V gene TRBV4-1, with TRBD1 identical over 7 bases. From germline, CDR1 is MGHRA and CDR2 YSYEKL. The CDR3 is 14 amino acids. Trimming removed 3 bases from V and 2 bases from J; junction bases left unmatched: 4. CDR3 coding DNA: TGCGCCAGCAGCCAGGTGACAGGGACCTACGAGCAGTACTTC. Translated, it gives CASSQVTGTYEQYF.

The rearrangement joins TRBV28 to TRBJ2-7; 9 bases agree with TRBD1. The CDR3 has 14 amino acids. In germline, CDR1 is MDHEN, CDR2 SYDVKM. The V segment lost 8 bases and the J segment 1 base; nucleotides outside the gene matches: 6. The chain's CDR3 is CASATGGASYEQYF. The DNA for the CDR3 is TGTGCCAGCGCGACAGGGGGTGCGTCCTACGAGCAGTACTTC.

The chain is built from TRBV6-6 and TRBJ1-5; no clear D gene. The germline CDR1 and CDR2 sequences are MNHNY and SVGAGI (reference sequence). Deletions cut 1 base from V and 0 bases from J, with 10 bases between. CDR3 length: 16 residues. CDR3 amino acids: CASSYWETYSNQPQHF. CDR3 nucleotide sequence: TGTGCCAGCAGTTACTGGGAGACTTATAGCAATCAGCCCCAGCATTTT.

The chain couples TRBV30 to TRBJ1-1; 10 bases line up with TRBD1. Per germline, CDR1 GTSNPN and CDR2 SVGIG (reference sequence). The CDR3 totals 13 residues. The J segment lost 7 bases and the V segment lost 0 bases, leaving 2 bases of the junction unmatched. This CDR3 reads CAWSVTGGGEAFF. The CDR3, as DNA: TGTGCCTGGAGTGTGACAGGGGGCGGTGAAGCTTTCTTT.

This chain joins TRBV6-5 and TRBJ1-2; 7 bases map to TRBD1. In germline, CDR1 is MNHEY, CDR2 SVGAGI. Trimming took 5 bases from V and 4 from J; bases not matched to a gene: 7. The CDR3 sequence is 14 residues long. The CDR3, as DNA: TGTGCCAGCAGTGTAAGGCCAGGGGGCTATGGCTACACCTTC. Protein sequence: CASSVRPGGYGYTF.

The rearrangement joins TRBV30 to TRBJ2-2; D tentatively reads TRBD1 or TRBD2 (5 bases each). V shed 5 bases and J shed 6 bases, with 22 bases lying between them. The CDR3 is 16 amino acids. Germline V gene data show CDR1 as GTSNPN and CDR2 as SVGIG (reference sequence). CDR3 sequence reads: CAWGHPGPYGAGELFF. The CDR3 DNA is TGTGCCTGGGGACATCCGGGGCCATACGGCGCCGGGGAGCTGTTTTTT. Using reference TRBV30 and TRBJ2-2 for the parts outside the CDR3, the full variable domain is SQTIHQWPATLVQPVGSPLSLECTVEGTSNPNLYWYRQAAGRGLQLLFYSVGIGQISSEVPQNLSASRPQDRQFILSSKKLLLSDSGFYLCAWGHPGPYGAGELFFGEGSRLTVL.

The chain combines TRBV4-1 with TRBJ2-7; no firm D call. CDR1 and CDR2 (germline): MGHRA, YSYEKL. The CDR3 runs to 13 residues. The ends were cut back, 2 bases at V and 2 bases at J, with 7 bases in the middle. The CDR3 bases are TGCGCCAGCAGCCAAAGCTATACCTACGAGCAGTACTTC. Residues: CASSQSYTYEQYF.

This chain connects TRBV5-1 to TRBJ2-1; TRBD2 might be the D (5 bases). The CDR3 totals 16 residues. The ends were cut back, 0 bases at V and 5 bases at J, with 15 bases in the middle. Germline V gives CDR1 SGHRS, CDR2 YFSETQ. The CDR3 bases are TGCGCCAGCAGCTTGGCCTACGGACGGGAAAACAATGAGCAGTTCTTC. Encoded protein: CASSLAYGRENNEQFF.

The gene calls are TRBV9 and TRBJ2-7; 9 nucleotides match TRBD1. The CDR3 runs 15 residues. Germline V lookup: CDR1 SGDLS, CDR2 YYNGEE. The V gene end was trimmed by 3 bases and the J gene end by 5 bases; junction bases not matched to a gene: 9. CDR3 amino acids: CASSAPGTGNHEQYF. CDR3 bases: TGTGCCAGCAGCGCGCCCGGGACAGGGAATCACGAGCAGTACTTC.

The rearrangement joins TRBV7-9 to TRBJ2-5, with D perhaps given as TRBD1 or TRBD2 (5 bases each). The V end lost 1 base, the J end lost 5 bases, and 14 bases lay between the germline ends. This CDR3 contains 15 residues. From germline, CDR1 is SEHNR and CDR2 FQNEAQ (reference sequence). In DNA, the CDR3 is TGTGCCAGCAGCTTAGGGCCAGGGAGATTTGAGACCCAGTACTTC. Translation: CASSLGPGRFETQYF.

V is TRBV7-9 and J is TRBJ1-2; 10 nucleotides match TRBD1. The CDR3 is 17 residues long. V dropped 5 bases and J dropped 4; count of bases not matched to a gene: 13. CDR1 is SEHNR and CDR2 is FQNEAQ in the germline V gene (reference sequence). This chain's CDR3 is CASSHPSTGGDSYGYTF. The CDR3, as DNA: TGTGCCAGCAGCCACCCCTCGACAGGGGGCGATAGCTATGGCTACACCTTC. Complete variable domain (other parts from reference TRBV7-9 and TRBJ1-2): DTGVSQNPRHKITKRGQNVTFRCDPISEHNRLYWYRQTLGQGPEFLTYFQNEAQLEKSRLLSDRFSAERPKGSFSTLEIQRTEQGDSAMYLCASSHPSTGGDSYGYTFGSGTRLTVV.

This clone has only one observation. The chain carries TRBV7-8 and TRBJ1-3; 7 bases map to TRBD1. The germline gives CDR1 SGHVS, CDR2 FQNEAQ. After removal of 5 bases from V and 0 bases from J, the junction contained 10 bases not matched to a gene. The CDR3 covers 17 residues. CDR3 in amino acids: CASSGRQGPISGNTIYF. CDR3 nucleotides: TGTGCCAGCAGCGGTAGACAGGGACCGATCTCTGGAAACACCATATATTTT. Looking up the rest from reference TRBV7-8 and TRBJ1-3 gives the full variable domain: GAGVSQSPRYKVAKRGQDVALRCDPISGHVSLFWYQQALGQGPEFLTYFQNEAQLDKSGLPSDRFFAERPEGSVSTLKIQRTQQEDSAVYLCASSGRQGPISGNTIYFGEGSWLTVV.

The chain has TRBV30 and TRBJ2-1, with TRBD1 identical over 8 bases. Germline assignment: CDR1 GTSNPN and CDR2 SVGIG (reference sequence). The CDR3 sequence is 13 residues long. With V trimmed by 2 bases and J by 9 bases, 6 bases remained unmatched. CDR3 in amino acids: CAWSPGGLSEQFF. CDR3 DNA: TGTGCCTGGAGTCCAGGGGGCTTATCTGAGCAGTTCTTC.

The chain joins TRBV5-4 to TRBJ2-1, with 12 bases fitting TRBD2. Germline trimming cut 4 bases from V and 1 base from J; bases unmatched to any gene: 12. The CDR3 runs to 19 residues. Germline V gene data show CDR1 as SGHNT and CDR2 as YYREEE (reference sequence). DNA of the CDR3: TGTGCCAGCAGCCAAGGACTAGCGGGACAAGATAGGTCCTACAATGAGCAGTTCTTC. Its translation: CASSQGLAGQDRSYNEQFF.

The chain has TRBV29-1 and TRBJ2-7; possibly TRBD1 or TRBD2 for D (5 bases each). V was shortened by 5 bases and J by 4 bases, with 12 bases between the two germline ends. The CDR3 totals 12 residues. Germline CDR1 reads SQVTM; CDR2 reads ANQGSEA. CDR3: CSVTGRSYEQYF. Here the CDR3 DNA reads TGCAGCGTTACGGGACGGAGTTACGAGCAGTACTTC.

The chain employs TRBV4-3 and TRBJ2-7, with D hard to call. Germline V gene data show CDR1 as LGHNA and CDR2 as YSLEER. The CDR3 extends over 17 amino acids. V was shortened by 1 base and J by 7 bases, with 23 bases between the two germline ends. The CDR3 bases are TGCGCCAGCAGCCAAGTTAGCACGGGCCTCTCCGTCGGGGAGCAGTACTTC. This codes for CASSQVSTGLSVGEQYF.

The genes are TRBV19 and TRBJ2-7, with 9 bases aligning to TRBD2. There are 15 residues in the CDR3. Germline V lookup: CDR1 LNHDA, CDR2 SQIVND (reference sequence). V shed 5 bases and J 1 base; nucleotides not matched to a gene: 6. The CDR3 DNA reads TGTGCCAGTAGTGTCGCGGGAGGGCCTTCCTACGAGCAGTACTTC. It codes for CASSVAGGPSYEQYF.

The V and J genes are TRBV19 and TRBJ2-3; TRBD1 is a possible D gene (5 bases). This CDR3 spans 14 amino acids. V lost 7 bases, J lost 4 bases, and 15 bases lay in between. Per the germline V gene, CDR1 is LNHDA and CDR2 is SQIVND (reference sequence). CDR3 sequence (DNA): TGTGCCAGTACCCCGACAGTAGGTGCAGATACGCAGTATTTT. Amino acid sequence: CASTPTVGADTQYF.

Here the CDR3 DNA reads TGTGCCAGCAGCTTAGACCGGAGTACTGAAGCTTTCTTT. Its protein is CASSLDRSTEAFF. The chain uses TRBV11-2 and TRBJ1-1; no clear D. The CDR3 totals 13 residues. Germline loops: CDR1 SGHAT, CDR2 FQNNGV. V was cut by 0 bases and J by 5 bases, with 7 bases left in between.

The J gene is TRBJ2-1, the V gene TRBV4-3; 8 bases agree with TRBD2. CDR1 and CDR2 from the germline V gene are LGHNA and YSLEER. This CDR3 comprises 16 residues. The trim removed 0 bases at V and 3 bases at J, leaving 4 bases unmatched. The CDR3 sequence: CASSQDRGGLYNEQFF. CDR3 in DNA: TGCGCCAGCAGCCAAGATCGGGGGGGACTCTACAATGAGCAGTTCTTC.

The chain is built from TRBV7-9 and TRBJ1-2; D is possibly TRBD1 (5 bases). Germline CDR1 and CDR2: SEHNR and FQNEAQ (reference sequence). CDR3 length equals 15 residues. V was trimmed by 3 bases and J by 3 bases, leaving 14 bases between them. The chain's CDR3 is CASSFRQPDYYGYTF. The CDR3 DNA follows: TGTGCCAGCAGCTTTCGACAGCCCGATTACTATGGCTACACCTTC.

The chain recombines TRBV27 with TRBJ2-7; possibly TRBD1 for D (5 bases). CDR3 size: 13 residues. Germline-derived CDR1 and CDR2 are MNHEY and SMNVEV (reference sequence). Between the trimmed V and J ends, which lost 6 bases and 2 bases, there was a span of 11 bases. CDR3 residues: CASRIGETYEQYF. The DNA for the CDR3 is TGTGCCAGCAGGATAGGGGAAACCTACGAGCAGTACTTC.

The V call is TRBV2, the J call TRBJ2-7; tentative D call: TRBD1 (6 bases). CDR1 and CDR2 from the germline V gene are SNHLY and FYNNEI. The CDR3 covers 13 residues. V shed 5 bases and J shed 0 bases, with 8 bases lying between them. The DNA for the CDR3 is TGTGCCAGCAGTCGGACAGCCTCCTACGAGCAGTACTTC. Its translation is CASSRTASYEQYF.

CDR3 sequence: CSAPRETQYF. DNA for the CDR3: TGCAGTGCCCCCCGAGAGACCCAGTACTTC. The chain employs TRBV20-1 and TRBJ2-5; no clear D. Per germline, CDR1 DFQATT and CDR2 SNEGSKA (reference sequence). V lost 6 bases to trimming and J lost 4 bases, with 6 bases between them. The CDR3 spans 10 residues.

CDR3 residues: CASSLARASYEQYF. CDR3 nucleotides: TGTGCCAGCAGCTTAGCGAGAGCCTCCTACGAGCAGTACTTC. The rearrangement joins TRBV11-2 to TRBJ2-7; no reliable D call. Looked up from germline, CDR1 is SGHAT and CDR2 is FQNNGV. The CDR3 is 14 residues long. Trimming left V 1 base short and J 0 bases short, with 7 bases between. Full variable domain (remainder filled in from reference TRBV11-2 and TRBJ2-7): EAGVAQSPRYKIIEKRQSVAFWCNPISGHATLYWYQQILGQGPKLLIQFQNNGVVDDSQLPKDRFSAERLKGVDSTLKIQPAKLEDSAVYLCASSLARASYEQYFGPGTRLTVT.

The V call is TRBV29-1, the J call TRBJ1-1, with D tentatively TRBD1 (6 bases). The germline CDR1 and CDR2 sequences are SQVTM and ANQGSEA. Trimming pared 4 bases from V and 4 bases from J, leaving 13 bases between. The CDR3 covers 13 residues. The CDR3 bases are TGCAGCGTTGCAGGGGTGCTTGGCACTGAAGCTTTCTTT. As protein: CSVAGVLGTEAFF.

The chain recombines TRBV9 with TRBJ2-3; D is unclear. CDR3 size: 15 residues. The ends were cut back, 0 bases at V and 1 base at J, with 9 bases in the middle. Germline CDR1 is SGDLS and CDR2 is YYNGEE. The CDR3 coding sequence is TGTGCCAGCAGCGTAGAAGGTTTGCGCACAGATACGCAGTATTTT. The encoded protein is CASSVEGLRTDTQYF. Using reference TRBV9 and TRBJ2-3 for the parts outside the CDR3, the full variable domain is DSGVTQTPKHLITATGQRVTLRCSPRSGDLSVYWYQQSLDQGLQFLIQYYNGEERAKGNILERFSAQQFPDLHSELNLSSLELGDSALYFCASSVEGLRTDTQYFGPGTRLTVL.

The chain employs TRBV29-1 and TRBJ1-3; the D is unclear. Germline-derived CDR1 and CDR2 are SQVTM and ANQGSEA. This CDR3 spans 13 amino acids. The V and J ends lost 5 bases and 0 bases respectively, with 8 bases between them. CDR3 region: CSVRWSSGNTIYF. In DNA, the CDR3 is TGCAGCGTTCGTTGGTCCTCTGGAAACACCATATATTTT.

The DNA for the CDR3 is TGCGCCAGCAGCCGACCGGGACTAGTCGATGAGCAGTTCTTC. This codes for CASSRPGLVDEQFF. The genes are TRBV4-1 and TRBJ2-1, with 8 bases fitting TRBD2. The CDR3 is 14 residues long. The trim removed 4 bases at V and 8 bases at J, leaving 7 bases unmatched. The V gene's germline CDR1 is MGHRA and CDR2 YSYEKL.